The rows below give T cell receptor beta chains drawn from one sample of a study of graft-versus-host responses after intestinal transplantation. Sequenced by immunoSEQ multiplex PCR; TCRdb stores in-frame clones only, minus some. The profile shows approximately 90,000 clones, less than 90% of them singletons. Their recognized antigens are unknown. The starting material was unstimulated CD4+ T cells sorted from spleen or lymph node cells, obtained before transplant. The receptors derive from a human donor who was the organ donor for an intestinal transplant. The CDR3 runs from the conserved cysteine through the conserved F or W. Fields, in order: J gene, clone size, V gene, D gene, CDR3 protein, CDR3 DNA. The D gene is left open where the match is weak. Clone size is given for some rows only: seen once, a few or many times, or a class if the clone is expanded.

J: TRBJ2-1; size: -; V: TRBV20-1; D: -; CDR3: CSALDNEQFF; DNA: TGCAGTGCCCTAGACAATGAGCAGTTCTTC
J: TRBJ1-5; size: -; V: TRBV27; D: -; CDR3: CASSLARGGFGNQPQHF; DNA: TGTGCCAGCAGTTTGGCTAGGGGCGGTTTTGGCAATCAGCCCCAGCATTTT
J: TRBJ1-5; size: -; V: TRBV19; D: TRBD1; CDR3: CASTGAWGQGYQPQHF; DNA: TGTGCCAGTACGGGGGCGTGGGGACAGGGGTATCAGCCCCAGCATTTT
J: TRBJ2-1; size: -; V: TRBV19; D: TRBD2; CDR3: CASSIDSGLAGRNEQFF; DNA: TGTGCCAGTAGTATAGATTCGGGACTAGCGGGACGGAATGAGCAGTTCTTC
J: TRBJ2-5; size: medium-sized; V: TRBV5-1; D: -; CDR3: CASSLGSQETQYF; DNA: TGCGCCAGCAGCTTGGGCAGCCAAGAGACCCAGTACTTC
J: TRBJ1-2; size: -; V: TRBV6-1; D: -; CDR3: CASSNGGTSYGYTF; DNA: TGTGCCAGCAGTAACGGGGGAACATCCTATGGCTACACCTTC
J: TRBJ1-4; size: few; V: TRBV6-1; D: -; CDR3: CAIGGRWQEKLFF; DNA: TGTGCCATTGGGGGCAGGTGGCAGGAAAAACTGTTTTTT
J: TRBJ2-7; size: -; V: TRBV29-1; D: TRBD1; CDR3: CSVGRFGQGVSYEQYF; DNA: TGCAGCGTTGGACGGTTCGGACAGGGTGTCTCCTACGAGCAGTACTTC
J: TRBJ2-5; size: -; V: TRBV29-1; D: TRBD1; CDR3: CSGNRGETQYF; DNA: TGCAGCGGAAACAGGGGGGAGACCCAGTACTTC
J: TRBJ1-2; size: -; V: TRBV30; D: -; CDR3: CAWRTRLYGYTF; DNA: TGTGCCTGGAGAACCCGACTATATGGCTACACCTTC
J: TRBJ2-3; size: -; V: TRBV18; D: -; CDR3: CASSLGGAGTDTQYF; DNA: TGTGCCAGCTCACTCGGCGGGGCGGGCACAGATACGCAGTATTTT
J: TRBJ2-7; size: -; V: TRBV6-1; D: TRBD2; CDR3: CASSDTSEDEQYF; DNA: TGTGCCAGCAGTGATACTAGCGAAGACGAGCAGTACTTC
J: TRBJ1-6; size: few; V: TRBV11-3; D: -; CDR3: CASSLTYNSPLHF; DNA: TGTGCCAGCAGCCTAACTTATAATTCACCCCTCCACTTT
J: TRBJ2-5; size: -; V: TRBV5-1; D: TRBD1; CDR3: CASSLTGTGEETQYF; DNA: TGCGCCAGCAGCTTGACCGGGACAGGGGAAGAGACCCAGTACTTC
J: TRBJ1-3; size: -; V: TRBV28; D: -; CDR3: CASSPDSVSGNTIYF; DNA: TGTGCCAGCAGTCCCGACAGCGTTTCTGGAAACACCATATATTTT
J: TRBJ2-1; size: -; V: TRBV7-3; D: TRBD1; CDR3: CASSTPTGGEQFF; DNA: TGTGCCAGCAGCACCCCGACAGGGGGTGAGCAGTTCTTC
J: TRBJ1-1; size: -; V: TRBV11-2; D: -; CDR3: CASSLVQGPVMNTEAFF; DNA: TGTGCCAGCAGCTTAGTTCAGGGCCCCGTCATGAACACTGAAGCTTTCTTT
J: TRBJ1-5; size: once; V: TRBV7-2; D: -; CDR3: CASSLGRFQGRDSNQPQHF; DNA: TGTGCCAGCAGCTTAGGACGTTTTCAGGGCAGAGATAGCAATCAGCCCCAGCATTTT
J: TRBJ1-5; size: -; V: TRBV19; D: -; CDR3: CASSPSFQPQHF; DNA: TGTGCCAGTAGTCCCAGTTTTCAGCCCCAGCATTTT
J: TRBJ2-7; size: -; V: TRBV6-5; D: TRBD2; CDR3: CASSYRTLAGGYEQYF; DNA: TGTGCCAGCAGTTACCGCACCCTAGCGGGGGGCTACGAGCAGTACTTC
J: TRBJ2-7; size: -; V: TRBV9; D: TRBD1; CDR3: CASSPGTAISYEQYF; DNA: TGTGCCAGCAGCCCCGGGACAGCGATATCCTACGAGCAGTACTTC
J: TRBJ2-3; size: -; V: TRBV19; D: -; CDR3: CASKAEEGWGDTQYF; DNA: TGTGCCAGTAAGGCGGAGGAGGGATGGGGCGATACGCAGTATTTT
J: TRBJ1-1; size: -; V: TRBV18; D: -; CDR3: CASSLPGGKAFF; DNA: TGTGCCAGCTCGCTTCCGGGGGGAAAAGCTTTCTTT
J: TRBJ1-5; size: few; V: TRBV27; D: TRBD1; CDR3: CASSDRGSQPQHF; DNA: TGTGCCAGCAGCGACAGGGGGTCTCAGCCCCAGCATTTT
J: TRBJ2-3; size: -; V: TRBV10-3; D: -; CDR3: CAIRSATLDTQYF; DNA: TGTGCCATCAGGAGCGCCACGCTAGATACGCAGTATTTT
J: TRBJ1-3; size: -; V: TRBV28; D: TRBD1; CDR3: CASSLTDRVGNTIYF; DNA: TGTGCCAGCAGTTTAACGGACAGGGTTGGAAACACCATATATTTT
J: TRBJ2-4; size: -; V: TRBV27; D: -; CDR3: CASSSPQSGRNIQYF; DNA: TGTGCCAGCAGTTCTCCTCAATCGGGGAGGAACATTCAGTACTTC